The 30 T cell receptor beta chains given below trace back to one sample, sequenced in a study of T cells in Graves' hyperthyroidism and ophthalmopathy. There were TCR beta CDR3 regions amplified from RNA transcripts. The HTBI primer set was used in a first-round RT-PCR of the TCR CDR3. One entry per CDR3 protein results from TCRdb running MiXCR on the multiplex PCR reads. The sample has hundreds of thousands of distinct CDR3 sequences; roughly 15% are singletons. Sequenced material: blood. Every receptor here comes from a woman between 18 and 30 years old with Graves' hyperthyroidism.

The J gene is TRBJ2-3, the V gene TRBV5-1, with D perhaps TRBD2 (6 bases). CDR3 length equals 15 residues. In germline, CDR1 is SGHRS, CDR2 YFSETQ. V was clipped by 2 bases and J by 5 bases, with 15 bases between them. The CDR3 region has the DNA TGCGCCAGCAGCTTTTTAGCCCTGGGGGGAGATACGCAGTATTTT. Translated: CASSFLALGGDTQYF.

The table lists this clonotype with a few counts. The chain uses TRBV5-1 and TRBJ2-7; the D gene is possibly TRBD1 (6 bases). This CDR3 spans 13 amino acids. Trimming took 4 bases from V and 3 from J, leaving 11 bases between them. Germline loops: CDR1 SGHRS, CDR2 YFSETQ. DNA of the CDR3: TGCGCCAGCAGCCAGGACAGCTACTACGAGCAGTACTTC. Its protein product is CASSQDSYYEQYF.

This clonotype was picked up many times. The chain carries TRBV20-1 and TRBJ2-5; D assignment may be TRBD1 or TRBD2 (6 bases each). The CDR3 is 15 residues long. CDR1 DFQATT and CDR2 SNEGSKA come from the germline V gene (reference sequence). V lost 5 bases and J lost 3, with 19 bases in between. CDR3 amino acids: CSAPSSGEAEETQYF. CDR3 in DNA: TGCAGTGCTCCGAGCTCAGGGGAGGCGGAAGAGACCCAGTACTTC.

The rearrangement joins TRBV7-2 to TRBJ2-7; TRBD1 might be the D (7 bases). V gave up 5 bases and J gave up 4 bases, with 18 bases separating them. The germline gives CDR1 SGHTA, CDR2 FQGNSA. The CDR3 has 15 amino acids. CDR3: CASSVTGTGGYEQYF. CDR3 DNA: TGTGCCAGCAGCGTGACAGGGACCGGGGGTTACGAGCAGTACTTC.

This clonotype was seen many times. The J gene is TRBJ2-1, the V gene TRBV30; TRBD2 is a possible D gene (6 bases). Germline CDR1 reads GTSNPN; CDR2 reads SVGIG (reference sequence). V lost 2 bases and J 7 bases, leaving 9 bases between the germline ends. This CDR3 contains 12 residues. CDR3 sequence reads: CAWSLAVNEQFF. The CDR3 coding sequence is TGTGCCTGGAGTTTAGCGGTAAATGAGCAGTTCTTC.

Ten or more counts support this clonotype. CDR3 amino acids: CASSPPASPYNEQFF. CDR3 DNA sequence: TGTGCCAGCAGCCCCCCGGCTAGCCCCTACAATGAGCAGTTCTTC. This chain links TRBV13 with TRBJ2-1; maybe TRBD2 (5 bases). Trimming cost V 5 bases and J 2 bases, with 13 bases left between them. CDR3 length: 15 amino acids. Germline V gene data show CDR1 as PRHDT and CDR2 as FYEKMQ (reference sequence).

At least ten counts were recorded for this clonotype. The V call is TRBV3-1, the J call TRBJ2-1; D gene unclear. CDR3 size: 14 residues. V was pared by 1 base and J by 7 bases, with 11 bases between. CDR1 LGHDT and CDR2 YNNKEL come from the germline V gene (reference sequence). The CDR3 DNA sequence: TGTGCCAGCAGCCAAGTTGACTCCCCGAATGAGCAGTTCTTC. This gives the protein CASSQVDSPNEQFF.

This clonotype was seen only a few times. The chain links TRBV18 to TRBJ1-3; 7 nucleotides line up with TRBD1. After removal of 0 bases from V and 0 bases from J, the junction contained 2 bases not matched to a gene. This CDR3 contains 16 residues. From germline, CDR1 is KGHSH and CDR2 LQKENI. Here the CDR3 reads CASSPPGQVSGNTIYF. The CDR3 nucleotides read TGTGCCAGCTCACCACCCGGACAGGTCTCTGGAAACACCATATATTTT.

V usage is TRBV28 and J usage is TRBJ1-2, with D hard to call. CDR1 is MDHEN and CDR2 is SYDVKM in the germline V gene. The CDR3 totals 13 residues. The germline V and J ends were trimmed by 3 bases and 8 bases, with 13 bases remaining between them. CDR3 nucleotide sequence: TGTGCCAGCAGTTTTCTGGCGGTCCGAGGCTACACCTTC. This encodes CASSFLAVRGYTF.

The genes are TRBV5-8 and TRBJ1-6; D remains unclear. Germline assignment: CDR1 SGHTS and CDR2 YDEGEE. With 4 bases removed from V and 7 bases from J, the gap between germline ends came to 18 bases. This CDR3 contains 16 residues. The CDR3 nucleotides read TGTGCCAGCAGCGTAATCCCGGGCCCGGGGAATTCACCCCTCCACTTT. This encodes CASSVIPGPGNSPLHF.

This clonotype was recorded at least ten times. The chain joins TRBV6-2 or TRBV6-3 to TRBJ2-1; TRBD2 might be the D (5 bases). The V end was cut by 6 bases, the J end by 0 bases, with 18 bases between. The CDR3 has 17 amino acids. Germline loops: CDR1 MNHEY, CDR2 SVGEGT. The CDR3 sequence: CASSYRVGNYSYNEQFF. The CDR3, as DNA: TGTGCCAGCAGCTACCGGGTCGGGAATTACTCCTACAATGAGCAGTTCTTC.

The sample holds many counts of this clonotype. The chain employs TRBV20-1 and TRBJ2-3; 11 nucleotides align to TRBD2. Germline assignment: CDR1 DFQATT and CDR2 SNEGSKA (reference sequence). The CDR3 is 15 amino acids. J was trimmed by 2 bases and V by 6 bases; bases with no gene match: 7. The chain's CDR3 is CSARGTSGITDTQYF. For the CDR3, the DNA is TGCAGTGCCCGGGGGACTAGCGGCATCACAGATACGCAGTATTTT.

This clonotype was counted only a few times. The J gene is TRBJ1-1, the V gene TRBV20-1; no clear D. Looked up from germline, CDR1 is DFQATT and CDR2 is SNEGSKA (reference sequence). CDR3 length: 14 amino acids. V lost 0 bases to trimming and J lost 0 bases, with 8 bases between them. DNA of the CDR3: TGCAGTGCTAGAGATCTACGGTTGAACACTGAAGCTTTCTTT. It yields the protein CSARDLRLNTEAFF.

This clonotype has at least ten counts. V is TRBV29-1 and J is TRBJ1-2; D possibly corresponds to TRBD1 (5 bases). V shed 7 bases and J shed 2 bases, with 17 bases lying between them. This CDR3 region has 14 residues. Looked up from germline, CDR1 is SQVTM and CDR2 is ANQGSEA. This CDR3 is CSAGAPQANYGYTF. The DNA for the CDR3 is TGCAGCGCTGGGGCGCCTCAAGCGAACTATGGCTACACCTTC.

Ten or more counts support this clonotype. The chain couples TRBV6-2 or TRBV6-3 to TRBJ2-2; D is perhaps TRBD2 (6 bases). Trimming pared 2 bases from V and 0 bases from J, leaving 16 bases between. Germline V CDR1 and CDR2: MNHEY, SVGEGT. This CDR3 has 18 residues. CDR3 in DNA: TGTGCCAGCAGTTACCCGCGGGGCTCTTTCACGAACACCGGGGAGCTGTTTTTT. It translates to CASSYPRGSFTNTGELFF.

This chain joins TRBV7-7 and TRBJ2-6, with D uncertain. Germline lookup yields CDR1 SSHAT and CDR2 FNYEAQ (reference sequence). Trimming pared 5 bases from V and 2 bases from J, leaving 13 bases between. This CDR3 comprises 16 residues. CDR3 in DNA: TGTGCCAGCAGCCCTATTCAAAGAACTGGGGCCAACGTCCTGACTTTC. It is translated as CASSPIQRTGANVLTF.

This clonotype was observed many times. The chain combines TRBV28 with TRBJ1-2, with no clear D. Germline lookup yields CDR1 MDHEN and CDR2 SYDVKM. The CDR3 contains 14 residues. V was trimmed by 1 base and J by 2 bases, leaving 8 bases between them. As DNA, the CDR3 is TGTGCCAGCAGTTTATTCAACAACAACTATGGCTACACCTTC. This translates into CASSLFNNNYGYTF.

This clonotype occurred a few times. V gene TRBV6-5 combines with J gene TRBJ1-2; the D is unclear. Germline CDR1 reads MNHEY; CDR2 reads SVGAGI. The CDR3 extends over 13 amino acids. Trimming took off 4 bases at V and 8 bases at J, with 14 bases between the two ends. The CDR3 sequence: CASSFFQAWGYTF. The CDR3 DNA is TGTGCCAGCAGTTTTTTTCAGGCCTGGGGCTACACCTTC.

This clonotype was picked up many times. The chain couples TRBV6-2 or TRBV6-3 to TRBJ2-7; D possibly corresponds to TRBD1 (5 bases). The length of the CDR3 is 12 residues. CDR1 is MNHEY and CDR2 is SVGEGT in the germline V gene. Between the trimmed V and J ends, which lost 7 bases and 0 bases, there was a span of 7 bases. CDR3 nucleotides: TGTGCCAGCACGGACAACTCCTACGAGCAGTACTTC. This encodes CASTDNSYEQYF.

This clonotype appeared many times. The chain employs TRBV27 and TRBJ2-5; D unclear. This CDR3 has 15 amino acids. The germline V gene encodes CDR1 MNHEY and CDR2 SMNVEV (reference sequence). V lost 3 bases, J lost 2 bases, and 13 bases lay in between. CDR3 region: CASSFGRMRQETQYF. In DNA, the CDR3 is TGTGCCAGCAGTTTTGGCCGGATGAGGCAAGAGACCCAGTACTTC.

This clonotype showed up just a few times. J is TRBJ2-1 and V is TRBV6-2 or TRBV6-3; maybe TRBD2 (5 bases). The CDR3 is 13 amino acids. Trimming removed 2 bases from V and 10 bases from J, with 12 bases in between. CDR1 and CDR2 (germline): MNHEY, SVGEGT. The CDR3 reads CASSYPGLKEQFF. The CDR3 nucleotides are TGTGCCAGCAGTTACCCGGGGTTAAAAGAGCAGTTCTTC.

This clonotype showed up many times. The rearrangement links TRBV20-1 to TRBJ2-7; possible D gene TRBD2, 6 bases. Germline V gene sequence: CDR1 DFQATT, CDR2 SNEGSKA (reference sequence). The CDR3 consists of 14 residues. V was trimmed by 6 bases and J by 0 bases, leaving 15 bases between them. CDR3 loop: CSARQMTSSYEQYF. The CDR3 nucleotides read TGCAGTGCAAGACAGATGACTAGCTCCTACGAGCAGTACTTC.

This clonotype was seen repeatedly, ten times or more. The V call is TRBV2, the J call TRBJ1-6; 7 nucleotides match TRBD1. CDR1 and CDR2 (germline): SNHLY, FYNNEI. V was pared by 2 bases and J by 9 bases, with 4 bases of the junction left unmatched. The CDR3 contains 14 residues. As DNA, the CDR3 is TGTGCCAGCAGTGAATACAGGGGAGGTTCACCCCTCCACTTT. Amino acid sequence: CASSEYRGGSPLHF.

The CDR3 protein is CSATGTGAFYEKLFF. The CDR3 bases are TGCAGTGCAACCGGGACAGGGGCCTTTTATGAAAAACTGTTTTTT. This chain connects TRBV20-1 to TRBJ1-4, with 10 nucleotides matching TRBD1. V lost 6 bases to trimming and J lost 6 bases; unmatched junction nucleotides: 10. Germline lookup yields CDR1 DFQATT and CDR2 SNEGSKA (reference sequence). This CDR3 spans 15 amino acids.

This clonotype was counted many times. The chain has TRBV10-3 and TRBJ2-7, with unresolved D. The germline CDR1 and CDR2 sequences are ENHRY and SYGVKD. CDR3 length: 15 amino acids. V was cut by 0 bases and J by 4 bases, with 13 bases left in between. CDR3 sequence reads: CAISESIKGFYEQYF. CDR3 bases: TGTGCCATCAGTGAGTCGATAAAGGGCTTTTACGAGCAGTACTTC.

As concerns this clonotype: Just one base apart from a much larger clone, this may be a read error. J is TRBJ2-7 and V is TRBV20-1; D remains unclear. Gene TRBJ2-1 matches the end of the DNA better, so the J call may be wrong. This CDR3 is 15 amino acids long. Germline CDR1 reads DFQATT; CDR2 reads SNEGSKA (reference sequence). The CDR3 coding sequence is TGCAGTGCTCCTGATGTCACGGGTTCATCCTACGAGCAGTTCTTC. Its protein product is CSAPDVTGSSYEQFF.

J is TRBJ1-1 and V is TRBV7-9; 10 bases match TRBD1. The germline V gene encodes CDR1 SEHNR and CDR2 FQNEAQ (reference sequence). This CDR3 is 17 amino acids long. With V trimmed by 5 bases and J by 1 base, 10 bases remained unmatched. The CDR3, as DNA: TGTGCCAGCAGCACGACGGGACAGGGGAAGAGGAACACTGAAGCTTTCTTT. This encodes CASSTTGQGKRNTEAFF.

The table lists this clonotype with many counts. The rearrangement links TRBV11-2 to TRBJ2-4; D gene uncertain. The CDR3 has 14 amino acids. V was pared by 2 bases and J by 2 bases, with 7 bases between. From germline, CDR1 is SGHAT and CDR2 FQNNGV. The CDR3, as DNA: TGTGCCAGCAGCTTACGGGCGTCCAAAAACATTCAGTACTTC. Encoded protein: CASSLRASKNIQYF.

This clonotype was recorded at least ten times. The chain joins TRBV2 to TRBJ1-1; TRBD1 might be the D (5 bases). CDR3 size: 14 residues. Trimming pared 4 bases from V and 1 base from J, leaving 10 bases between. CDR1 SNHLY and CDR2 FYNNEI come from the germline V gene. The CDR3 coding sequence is TGTGCCAGCAGTGGACAGCGAAAGAACACTGAAGCTTTCTTT. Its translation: CASSGQRKNTEAFF.

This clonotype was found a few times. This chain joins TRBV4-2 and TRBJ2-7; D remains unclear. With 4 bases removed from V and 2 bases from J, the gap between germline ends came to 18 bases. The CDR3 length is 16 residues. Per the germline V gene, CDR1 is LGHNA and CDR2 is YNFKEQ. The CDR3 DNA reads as TGTGCCAGCAGCCCTGAAGGGCCCCCTTTCACCTACGAGCAGTACTTC. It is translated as CASSPEGPPFTYEQYF.